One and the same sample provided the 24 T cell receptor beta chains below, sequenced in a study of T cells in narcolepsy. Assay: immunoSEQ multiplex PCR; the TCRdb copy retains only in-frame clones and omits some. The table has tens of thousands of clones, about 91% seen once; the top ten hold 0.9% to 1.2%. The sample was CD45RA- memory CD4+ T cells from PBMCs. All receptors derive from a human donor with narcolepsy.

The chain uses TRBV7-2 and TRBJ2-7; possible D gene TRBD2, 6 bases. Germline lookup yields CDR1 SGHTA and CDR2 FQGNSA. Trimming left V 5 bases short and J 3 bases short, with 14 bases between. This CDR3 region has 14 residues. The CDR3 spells CASSRRGGNYEQYF. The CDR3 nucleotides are TGTGCCAGCAGCCGGCGGGGAGGTAACTACGAGCAGTACTTC.

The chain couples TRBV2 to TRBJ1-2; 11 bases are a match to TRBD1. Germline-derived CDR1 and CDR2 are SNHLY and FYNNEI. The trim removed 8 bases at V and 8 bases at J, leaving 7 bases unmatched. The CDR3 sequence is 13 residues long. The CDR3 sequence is CASQDRGRRGYTF. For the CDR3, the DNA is TGTGCCAGCCAGGACAGGGGGCGGCGAGGCTACACCTTC. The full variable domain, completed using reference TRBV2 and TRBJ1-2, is EPEVTQTPSHQVTQMGQEVILRCVPISNHLYFYWYRQILGQKVEFLVSFYNNEISEKSEIFDDQFSVERPDGSNFTLKIRSTKLEDSAMYFCASQDRGRRGYTFGSGTRLTVV.

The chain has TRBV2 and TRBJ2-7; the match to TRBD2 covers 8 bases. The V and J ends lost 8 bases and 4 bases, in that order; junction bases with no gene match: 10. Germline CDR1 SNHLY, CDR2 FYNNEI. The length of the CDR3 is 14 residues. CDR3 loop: CASSFGGARYEQYF. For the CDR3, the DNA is TGTGCCAGCTCCTTCGGGGGGGCGCGTTACGAGCAGTACTTC.

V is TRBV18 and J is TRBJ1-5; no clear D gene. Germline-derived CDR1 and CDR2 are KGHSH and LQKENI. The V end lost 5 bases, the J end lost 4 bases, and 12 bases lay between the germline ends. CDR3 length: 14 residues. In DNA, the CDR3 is TGTGCCAGCTCAGCGGGGAGGGATAATCAGCCCCAGCATTTT. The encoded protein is CASSAGRDNQPQHF.

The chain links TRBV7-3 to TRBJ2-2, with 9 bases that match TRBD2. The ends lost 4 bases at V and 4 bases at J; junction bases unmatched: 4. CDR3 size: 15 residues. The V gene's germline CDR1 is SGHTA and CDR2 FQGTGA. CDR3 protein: CASSSSAGGTGELFF. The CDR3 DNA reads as TGTGCCAGCAGCTCCTCAGCGGGAGGCACCGGGGAGCTGTTTTTT.

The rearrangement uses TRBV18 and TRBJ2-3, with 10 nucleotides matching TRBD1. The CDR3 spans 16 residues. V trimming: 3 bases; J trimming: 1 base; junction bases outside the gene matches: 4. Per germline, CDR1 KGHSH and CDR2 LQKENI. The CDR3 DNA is TGTGCCAGCTCACCTCCCGGGACAGGGGGCACAGATACGCAGTATTTT. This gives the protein CASSPPGTGGTDTQYF.

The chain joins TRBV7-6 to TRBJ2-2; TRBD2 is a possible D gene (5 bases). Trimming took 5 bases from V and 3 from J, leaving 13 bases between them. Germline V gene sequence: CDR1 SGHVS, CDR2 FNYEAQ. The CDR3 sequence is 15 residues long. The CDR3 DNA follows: TGTGCCAGCAGCCCAAAGGCGGGTTACACCGGGGAGCTGTTTTTT. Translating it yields CASSPKAGYTGELFF.

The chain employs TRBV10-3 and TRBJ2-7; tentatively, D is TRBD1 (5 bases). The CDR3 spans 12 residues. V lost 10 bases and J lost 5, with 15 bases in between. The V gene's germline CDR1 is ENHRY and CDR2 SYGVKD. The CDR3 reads CATGSRTNEQYF. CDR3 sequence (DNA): TGTGCCACCGGGTCGCGGACAAACGAGCAGTACTTC.

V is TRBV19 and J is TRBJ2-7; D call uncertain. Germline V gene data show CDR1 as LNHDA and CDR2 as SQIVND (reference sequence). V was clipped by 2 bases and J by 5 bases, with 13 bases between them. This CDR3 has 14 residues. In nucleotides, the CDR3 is TGTGCCAGTAGTATACGAGGAAGAACGGACGAGCAGTACTTC. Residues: CASSIRGRTDEQYF. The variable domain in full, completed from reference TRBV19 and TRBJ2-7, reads DGGITQSPKYLFRKEGQNVTLSCEQNLNHDAMYWYRQDPGQGLRLIYYSQIVNDFQKGDIAEGYSVSREKKESFPLTVTSAQKNPTAFYLCASSIRGRTDEQYFGPGTRLTVT.

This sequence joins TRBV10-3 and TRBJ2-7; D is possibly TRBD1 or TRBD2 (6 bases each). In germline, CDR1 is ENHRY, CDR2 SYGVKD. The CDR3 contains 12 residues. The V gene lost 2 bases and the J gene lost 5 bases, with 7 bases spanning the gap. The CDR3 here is CAISERGDEQYF. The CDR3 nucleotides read TGTGCCATCAGTGAGAGGGGGGACGAGCAGTACTTC.

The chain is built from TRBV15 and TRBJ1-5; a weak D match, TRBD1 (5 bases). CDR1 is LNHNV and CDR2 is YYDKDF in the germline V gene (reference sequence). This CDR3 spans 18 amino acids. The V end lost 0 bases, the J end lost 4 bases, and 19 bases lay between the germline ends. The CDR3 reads CATSRDPGKGESNQPQHF. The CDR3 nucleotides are TGTGCCACCAGCAGAGACCCTGGGAAAGGGGAATCGAATCAGCCCCAGCATTTT.

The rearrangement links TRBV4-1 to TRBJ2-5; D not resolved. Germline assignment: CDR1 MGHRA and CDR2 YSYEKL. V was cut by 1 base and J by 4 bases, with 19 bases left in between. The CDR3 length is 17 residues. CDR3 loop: CASSQVLTSSLGETQYF. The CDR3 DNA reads TGCGCCAGCAGCCAAGTCCTAACAAGTTCGCTTGGAGAGACCCAGTACTTC.

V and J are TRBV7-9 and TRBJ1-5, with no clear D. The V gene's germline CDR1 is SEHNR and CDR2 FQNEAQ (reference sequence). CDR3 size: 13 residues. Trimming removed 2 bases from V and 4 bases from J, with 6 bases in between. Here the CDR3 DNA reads TGTGCCAGCAGCTTATCAGGAAATCAGCCCCAGCATTTT. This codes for CASSLSGNQPQHF.

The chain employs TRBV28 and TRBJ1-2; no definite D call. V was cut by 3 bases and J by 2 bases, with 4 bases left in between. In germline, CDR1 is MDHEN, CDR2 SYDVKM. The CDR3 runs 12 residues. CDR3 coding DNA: TGTGCCAGCAGTTTCGGAAACTATGGCTACACCTTC. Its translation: CASSFGNYGYTF.

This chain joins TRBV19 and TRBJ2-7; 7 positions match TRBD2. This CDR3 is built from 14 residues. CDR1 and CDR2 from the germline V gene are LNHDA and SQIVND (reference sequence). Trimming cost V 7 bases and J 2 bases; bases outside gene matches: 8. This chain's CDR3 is CASKSAGVPYEQYF. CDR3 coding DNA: TGTGCCAGTAAATCGGCGGGAGTCCCCTACGAGCAGTACTTC. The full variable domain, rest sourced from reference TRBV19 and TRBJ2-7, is DGGITQSPKYLFRKEGQNVTLSCEQNLNHDAMYWYRQDPGQGLRLIYYSQIVNDFQKGDIAEGYSVSREKKESFPLTVTSAQKNPTAFYLCASKSAGVPYEQYFGPGTRLTVT.

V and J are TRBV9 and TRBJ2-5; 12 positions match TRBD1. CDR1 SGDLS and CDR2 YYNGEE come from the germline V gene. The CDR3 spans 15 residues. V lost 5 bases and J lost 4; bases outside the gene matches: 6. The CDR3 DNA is TGTGCCAGCAGTCGGGACAGGGGGCGTCGAGAGACCCAGTACTTC. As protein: CASSRDRGRRETQYF. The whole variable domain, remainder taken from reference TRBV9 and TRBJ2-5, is DSGVTQTPKHLITATGQRVTLRCSPRSGDLSVYWYQQSLDQGLQFLIQYYNGEERAKGNILERFSAQQFPDLHSELNLSSLELGDSALYFCASSRDRGRRETQYFGPGTRLLVL.

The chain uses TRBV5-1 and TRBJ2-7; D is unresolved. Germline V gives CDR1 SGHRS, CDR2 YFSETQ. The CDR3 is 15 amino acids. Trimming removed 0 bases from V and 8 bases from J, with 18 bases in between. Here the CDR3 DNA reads TGCGCCAGCAGCTTGGTCCAGGCTATGGGCACAAAGCAGTACTTC. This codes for CASSLVQAMGTKQYF.

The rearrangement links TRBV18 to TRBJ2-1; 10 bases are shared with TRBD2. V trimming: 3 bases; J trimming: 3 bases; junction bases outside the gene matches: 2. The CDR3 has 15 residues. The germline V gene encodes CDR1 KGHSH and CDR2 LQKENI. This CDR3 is CASSPPSGSYNEQFF. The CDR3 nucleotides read TGTGCCAGCTCACCTCCTAGCGGGAGCTACAATGAGCAGTTCTTC.

As DNA, the CDR3 is TGTGCCAGCAGCTCGGGACAGGTCCTGACCGAGCAGTACTTC. Amino acid sequence: CASSSGQVLTEQYF. The gene calls are TRBV11-2 and TRBJ2-7, with 8 bases fitting TRBD1. Germline V gene data show CDR1 as SGHAT and CDR2 as FQNNGV. The J segment lost 6 bases and the V segment lost 4 bases, leaving 8 bases of the junction unmatched. CDR3 length: 14 residues.

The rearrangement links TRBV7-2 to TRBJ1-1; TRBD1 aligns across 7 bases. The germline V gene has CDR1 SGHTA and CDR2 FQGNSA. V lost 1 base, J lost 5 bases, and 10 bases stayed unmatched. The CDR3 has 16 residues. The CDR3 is CASSLGSLTGRTEAFF. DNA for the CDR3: TGTGCCAGCAGCTTAGGCTCCTTGACAGGGAGGACTGAAGCTTTCTTT.

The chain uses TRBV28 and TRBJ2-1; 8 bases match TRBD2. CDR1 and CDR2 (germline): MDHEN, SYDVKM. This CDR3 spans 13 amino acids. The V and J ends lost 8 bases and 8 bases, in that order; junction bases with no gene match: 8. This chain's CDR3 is CASVTSGRDEQFF. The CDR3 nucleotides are TGTGCCAGCGTTACTAGCGGCCGAGATGAGCAGTTCTTC.

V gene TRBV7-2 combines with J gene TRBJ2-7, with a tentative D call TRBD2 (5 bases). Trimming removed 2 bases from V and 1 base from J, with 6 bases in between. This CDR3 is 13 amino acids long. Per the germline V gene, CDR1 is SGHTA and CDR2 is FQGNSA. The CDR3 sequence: CASSLWRSYEQYF. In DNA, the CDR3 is TGTGCCAGCAGCTTATGGAGGTCCTACGAGCAGTACTTC.

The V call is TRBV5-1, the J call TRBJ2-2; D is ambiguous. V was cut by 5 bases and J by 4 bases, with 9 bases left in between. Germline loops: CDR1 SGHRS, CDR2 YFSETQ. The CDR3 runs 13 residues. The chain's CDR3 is CASSTTVTGELFF. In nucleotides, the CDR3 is TGCGCCAGCAGTACGACTGTCACCGGGGAGCTGTTTTTT.

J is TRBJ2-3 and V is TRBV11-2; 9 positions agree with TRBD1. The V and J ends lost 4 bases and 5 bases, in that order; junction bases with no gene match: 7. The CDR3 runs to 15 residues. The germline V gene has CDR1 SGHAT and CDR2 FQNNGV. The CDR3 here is CASSSLRTGEDTQYF. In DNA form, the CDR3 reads TGTGCCAGCAGCTCCTTGAGGACAGGGGAAGATACGCAGTATTTT.